This T cell receptor (beta chain) was retrieved from a study of T cells after yellow fever vaccination. Study at large: The fractions with low cell numbers were processed using SMART-Seq v4 Ultra Low Input. Whole-study results and caveats: Abundant clonotypes from the bulk population could get into FACS-sorted repertoires as contaminants. Shared CD4/CD8 clonotypes were a small share, likely from convergent recombination.

The CDR3 is 13 residues long. V was pared by 7 bases and J by 4 bases, with 14 bases between. Germline loops: CDR1 DFQATT, CDR2 SNEGSKA (reference sequence). Regarding this clonotype: Its antigen is still unknown.

TCRdb fed the 5' RACE reads into MiXCR, producing one record per CDR3 protein. The table includes 300,000 to 450,000 distinct CDR3 sequences, 6.2% detected once. V gene TRBV20-1 combines with J gene TRBJ1-5; D perhaps matches TRBD1 (5 bases). The material was PBMCs, obtained 5 days after the yellow fever booster vaccination. The receptor was derived from a man aged 30-40 years who received the YFV17D yellow fever vaccine. The CDR3: CSVIATANQPQHF. The DNA of the CDR3 is TGCAGTGTTATCGCGACAGCGAATCAGCCCCAGCATTTT.